This record covers a single T cell receptor beta chain. Clones were read by immunoSEQ multiplex PCR, and TCRdb kept only the in-frame ones, dropping some. Among 140,000 to 150,000 clones listed, around 93% were seen once. The data derive from a study of cytomegalovirus exposure and HLA in healthy donors. The donors were members of the roughly 130-subject validation cohort (separate from the approximately 730-subject first cohort). Germline V CDR1 and CDR2: SQVTM, ANQGSEA. This CDR3 is 13 amino acids long. The V and J ends lost 4 bases and 5 bases, in that order; junction bases with no gene match: 5. The V gene is TRBV29-1, the J gene TRBJ2-1; TRBD1 matches 7 bases. The source is a man aged 18-30 years in good health and CMV-seropositive. The sequenced sample consisted of PBMCs. The CDR3 DNA follows: TGCAGCGTTGTGACAGGGAAGCACAATGAGCAGTTCTTC. This sequence encodes CSVVTGKHNEQFF.